The clone carrying this T cell receptor beta chain has only a few counts. PCR used 60 Vbeta primers and 13 Jbeta primers. TCRdb's table, derived via immunoSEQ multiplex PCR, lists solely in-frame clones and lacks some. The sample has around 67,000 clones, about four fifths seen once; the top ten hold around 7.8%. The data derive from a study of cytomegalovirus exposure and HLA in healthy donors. CDR3 length equals 11 residues. V lost 1 base and J lost 4, with 4 bases in between. Per the germline V gene, CDR1 is GTSNPN and CDR2 is SVGIG (reference sequence). The sequence was obtained from a man younger than 30 in good health and CMV-seropositive. Sequenced: PBMCs. This rearrangement joins TRBV30 to TRBJ1-2; D is unclear. The DNA of the CDR3 is TGTGCCTGGAGTGCTCCCTATGGCTACACCTTC. Translating it yields CAWSAPYGYTF.